This T cell receptor (beta chain) is from a study of shared clonotypes between healthy human individuals. The CDR3 runs 14 residues. Germline CDR1 is LNHDA and CDR2 is SQIVND (reference sequence). Trimming pared 7 bases from V and 7 bases from J, leaving 19 bases between. The table came from immunoSEQ multiplex PCR; TCRdb's copy has only in-frame clones and leaves some out. The sample lists about 490,000 clones, roughly 80% occurring once. This TCR came from a woman aged 35 to 49 in good health. Some clones in this sample may be carry-over from other donors' samples. Sequencing input: PBMCs. The chain combines TRBV19 with TRBJ1-2, with D unresolved. This chain's CDR3 is CASTIGPTPSGYTF. CDR3 bases: TGTGCCAGTACCATCGGGCCCACTCCGAGTGGCTACACCTTC.